This T cell receptor (delta chain) is drawn from a study of γδ T cells in repeated Plasmodium falciparum infection. Sequencing covered both gamma and delta TCR chains per sample. TCRdb reprocessed the multiplex PCR reads through CATT. Here the sample spans 90,000 or so delta-chain clones, 0.75% to 1% being singletons. Study-wide results and caveats: One small rural Malian village, predominantly a single ethnic group, supplied the cohort.

Gammadelta T cells were flow-sorted from PBMC into Vgamma9/Vdelta2+ and Vdelta2-negative populations for bulk analysis. In the case of this clone: Its antigen is undetermined. TCRdb attributes to this sequence the protein of a much larger clone, which differs from the DNA translation at residue 15; a read error is likely, and the protein displayed is translated from the DNA.

Germline V gene sequence: CDR1 GEAIGNYY, CDR2 EKD. The CDR3 runs to 19 residues. The V and J genes are TRDV2 and TRDJ1; D tentatively reads TRDD2 or TRDD3 (6 bases each). The J gene was not available in TCRdb and was assigned here by matching the DNA to germline segments. The receptor comes from a pool of human donors (malaria-infected and uninfected, not separated). Material for sequencing was gamma-delta T cells from blood. CDR3 residues: CACDTGSYTGLLYTGKLIF. CDR3 sequence (DNA): TGTGCCTGTGACACGGGATCCTACACTGGGCTACTTTACACCGGTAAACTCATCTTT.